These T cell receptor beta chains were read from a single sample in a study of blood T cell repertoires in COVID-19. Here immunoSEQ multiplex PCR was the method, and the copy in TCRdb shows in-frame clones only, minus some. The data show about 300,000 clones, around nine tenths seen once. The sample taken for sequencing was PBMCs or T cells enriched from blood (not recorded which). The receptors here all came from a woman aged 30 to 39 who had recovered from COVID-19. Each CDR3 is given without its conserved first and last residue.

cdr3_length	v_call	cdr3_aa
13	TRBV7-3	ASSQRTSTTDTQY
11	TRBV2	ASRTGGGTEAF
13	TRBV30	AWSVVGGGYNEQF
12	TRBV30	AWSVGTGNQPQH
14	TRBV9	ASSVQGGQGNTEAF
14	TRBV15	ATSSRRGRFITEAF
12	TRBV19	ASSTRDIQETQY
12	TRBV7-9	ASSYGQTQETQY
12	TRBV11-2	ASSLDSPRSEAF
11	TRBV9	ASSGQGFGELF
10	TRBV10-2	ASRLSNSPLH
12	TRBV23-1	ASSLPGAKNIQY
15	TRBV9	ASSAVPGGPTGGELF
8	TRBV29-1	SGQDTEAF
14	TRBV19	ASSGRATVLNTEAF
15	TRBV5-1	ASSARQAGSYNSPLH
14	TRBV5-1	ASSLEAGSSSYEQY
12	TRBV3-1/TRBV3-2	ASSPGGPYYGYT
12	TRBV10-3	AISPGPSTGTQY
14	TRBV29-1	SVADGARGGTDTQY
10	TRBV12-3/TRBV12-4	ASSFQQGGLF
11	TRBV12-3/TRBV12-4	ASSPDRVHGYT
12	TRBV19	ASSPGDRLSPLH
9	TRBV29-1	SGGTGNGYT
13	TRBV3-1/TRBV3-2	ASSQAGLATGELF
11	TRBV13	ASSPTGVIEQY
13	TRBV5-5	ASSLFGRGTDTQY
12	TRBV9	ASSPRASGNEQF
11	TRBV3-1/TRBV3-2	ASSQGTTYEQY
11	TRBV10-3	AIAPIRDTEAF
13	TRBV9	ASSVGGESRNTIY
11	TRBV7-2	ASSLAGNTEAF
12	TRBV10-3	AISGTVSNQPQH
13	TRBV7-9	ASSSDRGNPYEQY
9	TRBV29-1	SVVSGDGYT
12	TRBV7-9	ASSQDRGAAEAF
11	TRBV7-6	ASSPGQRREQY
11	TRBV9	ASSQRRDTEAF
12	TRBV4-2	ASSQGGQGWEQY
11	TRBV5-1	ASSLGLLYEQY
11	TRBV14	ASSPQGYEKLF